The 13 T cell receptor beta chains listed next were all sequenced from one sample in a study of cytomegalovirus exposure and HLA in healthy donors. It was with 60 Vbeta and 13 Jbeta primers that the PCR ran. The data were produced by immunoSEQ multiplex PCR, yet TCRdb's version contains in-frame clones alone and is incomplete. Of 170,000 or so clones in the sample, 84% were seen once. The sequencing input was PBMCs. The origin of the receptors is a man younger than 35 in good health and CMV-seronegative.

CDR3: CASSLAGVKNIQYF. The CDR3 DNA reads TGTGCCAGCAGTTTAGCGGGAGTAAAAAACATTCAGTACTTC. The gene calls are TRBV28 and TRBJ2-4, with 7 positions matching TRBD2. Per the germline V gene, CDR1 is MDHEN and CDR2 is SYDVKM. V trimming: 2 bases; J trimming: 4 bases; junction bases outside the gene matches: 2. This CDR3 contains 14 residues. Full variable domain (remainder filled in from reference TRBV28 and TRBJ2-4): DVKVTQSSRYLVKRTGEKVFLECVQDMDHENMFWYRQDPGLGLRLIYFSYDVKMKEKGDIPEGYSVSREKKERFSLILESASTNQTSMYLCASSLAGVKNIQYFGAGTRLSVL.

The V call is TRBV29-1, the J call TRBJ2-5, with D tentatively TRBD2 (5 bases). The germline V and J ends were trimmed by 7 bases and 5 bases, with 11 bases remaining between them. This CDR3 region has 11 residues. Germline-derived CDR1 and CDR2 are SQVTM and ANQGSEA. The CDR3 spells CSGRRLETQYF. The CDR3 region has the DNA TGCAGCGGGAGGCGGCTGGAGACCCAGTACTTC.

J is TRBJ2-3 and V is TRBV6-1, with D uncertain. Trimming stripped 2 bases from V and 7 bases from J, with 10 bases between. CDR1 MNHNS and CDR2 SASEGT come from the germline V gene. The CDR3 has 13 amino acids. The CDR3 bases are TGTGCCAGCAGTGAACGATGGCCCCATACGCAGTATTTT. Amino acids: CASSERWPHTQYF.

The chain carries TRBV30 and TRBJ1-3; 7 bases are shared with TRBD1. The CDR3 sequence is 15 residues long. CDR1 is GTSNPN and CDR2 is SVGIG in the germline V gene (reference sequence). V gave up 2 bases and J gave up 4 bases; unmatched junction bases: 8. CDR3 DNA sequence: TGTGCCTGGAGTCATAGGGGGCTCCGAGGAAACACCATATATTTT. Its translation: CAWSHRGLRGNTIYF.

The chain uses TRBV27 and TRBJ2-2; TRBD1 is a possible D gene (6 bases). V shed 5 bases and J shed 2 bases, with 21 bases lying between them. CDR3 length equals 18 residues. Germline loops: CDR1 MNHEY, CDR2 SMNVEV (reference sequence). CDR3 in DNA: TGTGCCAGCAGTCAAGACTTCCCGGGACACCTAAACACCGGGGAGCTGTTTTTT. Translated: CASSQDFPGHLNTGELFF.

The CDR3 DNA follows: TGTGCCAGCAGCTTAGGCCAGGCCGTGGCAGCTTTCTTT. It translates to CASSLGQAVAAFF. V gene TRBV11-3 combines with J gene TRBJ1-1; D is undetermined. CDR1 SGHNT and CDR2 YENEEA come from the germline V gene. V dropped 1 base and J dropped 10 bases, with 13 bases sitting between them. The CDR3 extends over 13 amino acids. The whole variable domain, filled in from reference TRBV11-3 and TRBJ1-1, reads EAGVVQSPRYKIIEKKQPVAFWCNPISGHNTLYWYLQNLGQGPELLIRYENEEAVDDSQLPKDRFSAERLKGVDSTLKIQPAELGDSAVYLCASSLGQAVAAFFGQGTRLTVV.

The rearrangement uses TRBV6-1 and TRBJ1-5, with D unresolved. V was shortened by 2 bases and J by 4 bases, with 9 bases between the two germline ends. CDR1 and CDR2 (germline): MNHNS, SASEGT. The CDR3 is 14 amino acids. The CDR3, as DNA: TGTGCCAGCAGTGAAATCGTCCTAAATCAGCCCCAGCATTTT. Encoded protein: CASSEIVLNQPQHF.

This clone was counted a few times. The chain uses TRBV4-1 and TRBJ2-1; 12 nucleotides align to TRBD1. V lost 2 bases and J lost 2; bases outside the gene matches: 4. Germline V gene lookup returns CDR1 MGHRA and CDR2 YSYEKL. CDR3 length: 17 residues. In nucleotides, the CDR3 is TGCGCCAGCAGCCAACCAGGGACAGGGGGCGCCTACAATGAGCAGTTCTTC. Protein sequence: CASSQPGTGGAYNEQFF.

The CDR3 coding sequence is TGCGCCAGCAGCCAAAGGGTGCTGGACAGGGTGATCTACGAGCAGTACTTC. The encoded protein is CASSQRVLDRVIYEQYF. The V and J genes are TRBV4-1 and TRBJ2-7, with 8 nucleotides matching TRBD1. The J segment lost 3 bases and the V segment lost 2 bases, leaving 12 bases of the junction unmatched. CDR1 and CDR2 from the germline V gene are MGHRA and YSYEKL. This CDR3 spans 17 amino acids.

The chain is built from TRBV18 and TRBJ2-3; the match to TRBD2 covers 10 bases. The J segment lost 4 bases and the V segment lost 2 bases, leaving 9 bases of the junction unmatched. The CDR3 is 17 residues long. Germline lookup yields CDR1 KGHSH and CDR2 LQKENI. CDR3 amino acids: CASSPNLGLAGADTQYF. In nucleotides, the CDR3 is TGTGCCAGCTCACCAAACCTGGGGCTAGCGGGAGCAGATACGCAGTATTTT. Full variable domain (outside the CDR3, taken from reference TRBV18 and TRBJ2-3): NAGVMQNPRHLVRRRGQEARLRCSPMKGHSHVYWYRQLPEEGLKFMVYLQKENIIDESGMPKERFSAEFPKEGPSILRIQQVVRGDSAAYFCASSPNLGLAGADTQYFGPGTRLTVL.

CDR3 residues: CASSPRRDSSYNEQFF. The CDR3 DNA sequence: TGTGCCAGCTCACCACGTCGTGATAGCTCCTACAATGAGCAGTTCTTC. The genes are TRBV18 and TRBJ2-1; no definite D call. Germline V CDR1 and CDR2: KGHSH, LQKENI. The length of the CDR3 is 16 residues. V was clipped by 1 base and J by 0 bases, with 10 bases between them. Together with reference TRBV18 and TRBJ2-1, the CDR3 gives the full variable domain: NAGVMQNPRHLVRRRGQEARLRCSPMKGHSHVYWYRQLPEEGLKFMVYLQKENIIDESGMPKERFSAEFPKEGPSILRIQQVVRGDSAAYFCASSPRRDSSYNEQFFGPGTRLTVL.

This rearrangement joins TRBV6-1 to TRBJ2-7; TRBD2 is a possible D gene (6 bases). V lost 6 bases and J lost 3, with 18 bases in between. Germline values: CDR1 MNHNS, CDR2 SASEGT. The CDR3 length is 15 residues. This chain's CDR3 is CASREGVAGVYEQYF. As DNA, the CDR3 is TGTGCCAGCAGGGAGGGTGTTGCGGGCGTCTACGAGCAGTACTTC.

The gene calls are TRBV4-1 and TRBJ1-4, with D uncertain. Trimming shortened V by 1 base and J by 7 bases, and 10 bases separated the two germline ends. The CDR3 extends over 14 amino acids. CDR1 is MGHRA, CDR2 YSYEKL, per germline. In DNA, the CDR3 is TGCGCCAGCAGCCAAGTATTGCCGGGTGAAAAACTGTTTTTT. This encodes CASSQVLPGEKLFF.